This T cell receptor beta chain was found in a study of blood T cell repertoires in COVID-19. Study-wide context: Samples representing acute and convalescent COVID-19 were sourced from the United States, Italy and Spain.

In germline, CDR1 is GTSNPN, CDR2 SVGIG (reference sequence). The V segment lost 3 bases and the J segment 6 bases; nucleotides outside the gene matches: 10. This CDR3 spans 14 amino acids. In the original analysis: The assay estimated nucleated cells by amplifying reference gene primers. TCRdb's copy holds only in-frame clones and misses some; the assay was immunoSEQ multiplex PCR. V, J and clone size are taken as reported in that table, and D and trimming were inferred from the DNA itself. The data contain 75,000 to 100,000 clones, approximately 87% of them singletons. The table lists this clone with a few counts.

The chain employs TRBV30 and TRBJ1-2, with 7 bases fitting TRBD1. Sequenced: peripheral blood. This receptor was taken from a human donor with acute or convalescent COVID-19. The donor label of this sample is uncertain. DNA for the CDR3: TGTGCCTGGAGGGGGCCGGGACAGAGGAATGGCTACACCTTC. Translation gives CAWRGPGQRNGYTF.